This T cell receptor (beta chain) was retrieved from a study of control samples from healthy donors and cancer patients. Trimming left V 2 bases short and J 8 bases short, with 18 bases between. Germline loops: CDR1 MNHNY, CDR2 SVGAGI (reference sequence). This CDR3 comprises 16 residues. Repertoires were generated with immunoSEQ multiplex PCR, while TCRdb's copy carries only in-frame clones and drops some. The repertoire has 65,000 to 95,000 clones, about 89% of them found once; the top ten carry approximately 7%. The rearrangement joins TRBV6-6 to TRBJ2-2; a weak D match, TRBD1 (5 bases). The sample was blood. This receptor was taken from a man aged 45-65 years in good health. The CDR3 coding sequence is TGTGCCAGCAGTTACGGGCAGGGTGAGGTTTCTGGGGAGCTGTTTTTT. Protein: CASSYGQGEVSGELFF.